Shown below are 2 T cell receptor beta chains from a single sample sequenced in a study of monozygotic twins with inflammatory bowel disease. After re-calling the 5' RACE reads, TCRdb lists one entry per CDR3 protein, DNA absent. This repertoire includes more than 300,000 distinct CDR3 sequences. Sequencing was performed on blood. The receptor source for this set is a human donor with ulcerative colitis or Crohn's disease, or a healthy co-twin of an affected twin (not recorded which).

The chain couples TRBV27 to TRBJ2-7; TCRdb's D call of TRBD1 is untestable without DNA. This CDR3 comprises 13 residues. The germline gives CDR1 MNHEY, CDR2 SMNVEV (reference sequence). The CDR3: CASSLQGANEQYF.

The J gene is TRBJ1-4, the V gene TRBV3-1; TCRdb calls TRBD1, which cannot be checked without DNA. Per the germline V gene, CDR1 is LGHDT and CDR2 is YNNKEL (reference sequence). The CDR3 has 14 residues. CDR3 residues: CASSQLQGYEKLFF.